This T cell receptor (beta chain) was captured in a study of early T cells in non-severe SARS-CoV-2 infection. TCRdb redid the calling of the 5' RACE reads with MiXCR, one entry per CDR3 protein. The table has about 59,000 distinct CDR3 sequences, roughly 13% seen once; the top ten hold about 10%. The sequenced sample was whole blood, obtained at baseline. The origin of this receptor is an adult who was a healthcare worker with PCR-confirmed SARS-CoV-2 infection or an uninfected control (not recorded which).

CDR3 protein: CASSLSRREKLFF. CDR3 coding DNA: TGTGCCAGCAGTCTAAGTCGGAGGGAAAAACTGTTTTTT. V usage is TRBV12-3 or TRBV12-4 and J usage is TRBJ1-4; D gene unclear. V was pared by 5 bases and J by 8 bases, with 12 bases between. The length of the CDR3 is 13 residues.